These 17 T cell receptor beta chains share one sample of origin, sequenced in a study of blood T cell repertoires in COVID-19. The protocol was immunoSEQ multiplex PCR, while the TCRdb copy is restricted to in-frame clones and leaves out a portion. The table records about 150,000 clones, more than 65% of them present only once. The sample was peripheral blood. These TCRs come from a woman aged 45-65 years in a cohort sampled during active or convalescent COVID-19.

V is TRBV29-1 and J is TRBJ2-2; 12 positions agree with TRBD2. CDR3 length: 16 amino acids. V shed 3 bases and J 4 bases; nucleotides not matched to a gene: 6. Germline CDR1 is SQVTM and CDR2 is ANQGSEA. CDR3 bases: TGCAGCGTTGAGTTCGGACTAGCGGGGCTCACCGGGGAGCTGTTTTTT. Encoded protein: CSVEFGLAGLTGELFF.

This chain connects TRBV2 to TRBJ1-5, with a tentative D call TRBD1 (6 bases). Germline V gives CDR1 SNHLY, CDR2 FYNNEI. V was pared by 7 bases and J by 3 bases, with 13 bases between. The CDR3 is made up of 14 amino acids. The CDR3: CASTRGGANQPQHF. The CDR3 nucleotides read TGTGCCAGCACTCGGGGGGGGGCCAATCAGCCCCAGCATTTT.

CDR3 in amino acids: CAWYGQGSSGNTIYF. CDR3 coding DNA: TGTGCCTGGTACGGACAGGGGAGCTCTGGAAACACCATATATTTT. The genes are TRBV30 and TRBJ1-3; 9 positions agree with TRBD1. Trimming took 5 bases from V and 0 from J; bases not matched to a gene: 5. Germline V lookup: CDR1 GTSNPN, CDR2 SVGIG (reference sequence). CDR3 size: 15 residues.

The chain combines TRBV5-6 with TRBJ2-1, with a weak D call TRBD2 (6 bases). Per the germline V gene, CDR1 is SGHDT and CDR2 is YYEEEE. The CDR3 is 18 residues long. Trimming removed 2 bases from V and 2 bases from J, with 20 bases in between. The CDR3 DNA reads as TGTGCCAGCAGCTTTGGAGGGGCATTGAATACGCCCTACAATGAGCAGTTCTTC. It codes for CASSFGGALNTPYNEQFF.

The chain has TRBV5-1 and TRBJ2-2, with D perhaps TRBD2 (6 bases). This CDR3 region has 17 residues. V dropped 0 bases and J dropped 5 bases, with 17 bases sitting between them. From germline, CDR1 is SGHRS and CDR2 YFSETQ. The CDR3 reads CASSLGGLSPATGELFF. The CDR3 DNA is TGCGCCAGCAGCTTGGGTGGACTAAGCCCGGCGACCGGGGAGCTGTTTTTT.

The DNA for the CDR3 is TGTGCCAGCAGTTACTCGAGTTCACAGGGGGCGGCATTGGATGGCTACACCTTC. It encodes CASSYSSSQGAALDGYTF. The rearrangement uses TRBV6-2 or TRBV6-3 and TRBJ1-2; 9 bases match TRBD1. Germline values: CDR1 MNHEY, CDR2 SVGEGT. The CDR3 spans 18 residues. The V gene end was trimmed by 0 bases and the J gene end by 6 bases; junction bases not matched to a gene: 14.

The chain has TRBV19 and TRBJ1-1, with a tentative D call TRBD1 (5 bases). The ends were cut back, 6 bases at V and 4 bases at J, with 15 bases in the middle. The germline V gene has CDR1 LNHDA and CDR2 SQIVND (reference sequence). The CDR3 has 14 residues. The CDR3 reads CASRSGRESTEAFF. The CDR3 DNA reads TGTGCCAGTAGATCGGGACGGGAGAGCACTGAAGCTTTCTTT.

This CDR3 is CASSQDPWGGSYEQYF. The CDR3 nucleotides are TGCGCCAGCAGCCAAGATCCTTGGGGAGGCTCCTACGAGCAGTACTTC. The chain links TRBV4-3 to TRBJ2-7; TRBD2 might be the D (6 bases). The CDR3 runs 16 residues. The V end lost 0 bases, the J end lost 0 bases, and 12 bases lay between the germline ends. Germline-derived CDR1 and CDR2 are LGHNA and YSLEER.

The rearrangement uses TRBV6-5 and TRBJ2-7; the match to TRBD2 covers 7 bases. Germline CDR1 reads MNHEY; CDR2 reads SVGAGI. V dropped 8 bases and J dropped 6; count of bases not matched to a gene: 13. The CDR3 length is 14 residues. DNA for the CDR3: TGTGCCAGCGGCCACGGGGAGGGCATTGGCGAGCAGTACTTC. The encoded protein is CASGHGEGIGEQYF.

The chain carries TRBV5-1 and TRBJ1-5; maybe TRBD1 (5 bases). CDR3 size: 15 residues. Between the trimmed V and J ends, which lost 2 bases and 1 base, there was a span of 10 bases. Germline V gene data show CDR1 as SGHRS and CDR2 as YFSETQ. The CDR3 loop reads CASSLRGGSNQPQHF. DNA of the CDR3: TGCGCCAGCAGCTTAAGGGGTGGGAGCAATCAGCCCCAGCATTTT.

This rearrangement joins TRBV11-2 to TRBJ1-5, with 7 bases identical to TRBD1. After removal of 2 bases from V and 4 bases from J, the junction contained 2 bases not matched to a gene. This CDR3 spans 14 amino acids. Germline V gene sequence: CDR1 SGHAT, CDR2 FQNNGV. The CDR3 region is CASSLRGQNQPQHF. The CDR3 nucleotides are TGTGCCAGCAGCTTAAGGGGACAGAATCAGCCCCAGCATTTT.

The chain couples TRBV29-1 to TRBJ1-5, with D maybe TRBD1 (6 bases). CDR3 size: 12 residues. Germline V gene sequence: CDR1 SQVTM, CDR2 ANQGSEA. V lost 4 bases and J 6 bases, leaving 10 bases between the germline ends. The CDR3 nucleotides read TGCAGCGTTGCAGGGGTTGGTCAGCCCCAGCATTTT. This gives the protein CSVAGVGQPQHF.

The V gene is TRBV2, the J gene TRBJ2-4, with 7 bases lining up with TRBD1. Germline V gene data show CDR1 as SNHLY and CDR2 as FYNNEI. J was trimmed by 3 bases and V by 5 bases; bases with no gene match: 16. CDR3 length equals 18 residues. CDR3 in amino acids: CASSKTTLTGSVKNIQYF. The CDR3, as DNA: TGTGCCAGCAGTAAAACAACTTTGACAGGGTCGGTCAAAAACATTCAGTACTTC.

The J gene is TRBJ1-1, the V gene TRBV24-1; tentative D call: TRBD1 (5 bases). The CDR3 is 14 amino acids. Germline V lookup: CDR1 KGHDR, CDR2 SFDVKD. Trimming pared 4 bases from V and 3 bases from J, leaving 11 bases between. In nucleotides, the CDR3 is TGTGCCACCAGTGACGGGGGTAAGGACACTGAAGCTTTCTTT. It is translated as CATSDGGKDTEAFF.

The chain links TRBV11-2 to TRBJ2-3; TRBD2 is a possible D gene (6 bases). Trimming removed 4 bases at V and 2 bases at J, with 10 bases between. The germline V gene has CDR1 SGHAT and CDR2 FQNNGV. This CDR3 spans 14 amino acids. CDR3 in amino acids: CASSSWGVTDTQYF. The CDR3 region has the DNA TGTGCCAGCAGCTCCTGGGGGGTCACAGATACGCAGTATTTT.

This chain links TRBV10-3 with TRBJ1-6; 9 bases map to TRBD1. With 5 bases clipped from V and 10 bases from J, the junction kept 9 bases outside the gene matches. CDR3 length equals 15 residues. Germline-derived CDR1 and CDR2 are ENHRY and SYGVKD. The CDR3 loop reads CAISSGTGTNSPLHF. The CDR3 DNA reads TGTGCCATCAGTTCCGGGACAGGGACGAACTCACCCCTCCACTTT.

This rearrangement joins TRBV5-4 to TRBJ1-3; possible D gene TRBD1, 6 bases. From germline, CDR1 is SGHNT and CDR2 YYREEE (reference sequence). The CDR3 consists of 16 residues. Trimming stripped 0 bases from V and 4 bases from J, with 14 bases between. The CDR3 here is CASSLEGHRPGNTIYF. The CDR3 bases are TGTGCCAGCAGCTTGGAGGGACACCGGCCCGGAAACACCATATATTTT.